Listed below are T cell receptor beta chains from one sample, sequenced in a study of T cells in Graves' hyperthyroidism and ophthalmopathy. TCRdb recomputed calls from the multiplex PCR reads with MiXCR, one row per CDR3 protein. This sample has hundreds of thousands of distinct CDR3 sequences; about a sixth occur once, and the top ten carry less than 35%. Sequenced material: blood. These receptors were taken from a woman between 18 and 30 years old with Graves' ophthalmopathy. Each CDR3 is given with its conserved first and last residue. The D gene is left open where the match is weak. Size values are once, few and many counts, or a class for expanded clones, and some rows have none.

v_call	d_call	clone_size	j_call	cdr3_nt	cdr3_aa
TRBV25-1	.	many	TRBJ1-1	TGTGCCAGCAGTGAATTGGTAGGAATGAACACTGAAGCTTTCTTT	CASSELVGMNTEAFF
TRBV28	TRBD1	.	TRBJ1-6	TGTGCCAGCAGTTCTCTCGGGACAGGGCGCAATTCACCCCTCCACTTT	CASSSLGTGRNSPLHF
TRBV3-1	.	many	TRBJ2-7	TGTGCCAGCAGCCCCTCCTACGAGCAGTACTTC	CASSPSYEQYF
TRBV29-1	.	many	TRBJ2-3	TGCAGCGTCTACCGGGACACAGATACGCAGTATTTT	CSVYRDTDTQYF
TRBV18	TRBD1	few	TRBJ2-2	TGTGCCAGCTCCCCTGACAGGGACAGGGACACCGGGGAGCTGTTTTTT	CASSPDRDRDTGELFF
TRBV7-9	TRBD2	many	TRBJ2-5	TGTGCCAGCAGCGCTAGCGGGAGGGCCTTAGAGACCCAGTACTTC	CASSASGRALETQYF
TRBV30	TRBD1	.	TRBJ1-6	TGTGCCTGGACGGCGGGACAGTTGAATTCACCCCTCCACTTT	CAWTAGQLNSPLHF
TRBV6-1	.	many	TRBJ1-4	TGTGCCAGCAGTGTTCGGCCTAATGCTAATGAAAAACTGTTTTTT	CASSVRPNANEKLFF
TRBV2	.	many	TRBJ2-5	TGTGCCAGCAGAGCAACCGGGACACAGAAAGAGACCCAGTACTTC	CASRATGTQKETQYF
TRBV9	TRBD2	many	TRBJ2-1	TGTGCCAGCAGCGCAACCATTGAGCGGGGGAGCTACAATGAGCAGTTCTTC	CASSATIERGSYNEQFF
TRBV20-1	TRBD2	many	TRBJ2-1	TGCAGTGCTAGCCGACGGGGGGATGAGCAGTTCTTC	CSASRRGDEQFF
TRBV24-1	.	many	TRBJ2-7	TGTGCCACCAGTGACCGTGCCCGACCTTGGCACGAGCAGTACTTC	CATSDRARPWHEQYF
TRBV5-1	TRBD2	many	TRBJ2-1	TGCGCCAGCAGCACGGGACTACCATTGGTGGATGAGCAGTTCTTC	CASSTGLPLVDEQFF
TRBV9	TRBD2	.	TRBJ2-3	TGTGCCAGCAGCGGAAGCGGGGGACGAACAGATACGCAGTATTTT	CASSGSGGRTDTQYF
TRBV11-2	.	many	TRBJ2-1	TGTGCCAGCAGCCAGGACTTTAGTGAGCGCGCCGAGCAGTTCTTC	CASSQDFSERAEQFF
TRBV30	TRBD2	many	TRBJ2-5	TGTGCCTGGAGTGTACCTAGCGGGGGTGGGACCCAGTACTTC	CAWSVPSGGGTQYF
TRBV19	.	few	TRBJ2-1	TGTGCCAGTAGTATAAGTGGGAGAAGAGTCAATGAGCAGTTCTTC	CASSISGRRVNEQFF
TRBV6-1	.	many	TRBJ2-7	TGTGCCAGCAGCACTTCGCGGACAGACATGTACGAGCAGTACTTC	CASSTSRTDMYEQYF
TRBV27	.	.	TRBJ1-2	TGTGCCAGCAGTTTATCTGCGGGGCTTCAAAGGGCCTTGACCTTC	CASSLSAGLQRALTF
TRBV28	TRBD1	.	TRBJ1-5	TGTGCCAGCAGTTCTCTCGGGACAGGGACTAGCAATCAGCCCCAGCATTTT	CASSSLGTGTSNQPQHF
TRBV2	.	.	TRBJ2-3	TGTGCCAGCGAGGCTAGTGCAGATACGCAGTATTTT	CASEASADTQYF
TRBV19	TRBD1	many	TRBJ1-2	TGTGCCAGCCTGGGACAGGGATCCTATGGCTACACCTTC	CASLGQGSYGYTF
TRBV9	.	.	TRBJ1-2	TGTGCCAGCAGCGTAGGGACAGCCGTTGATGGCTACACCTTC	CASSVGTAVDGYTF
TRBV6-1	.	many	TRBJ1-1	TGTGCCAGCAGCCGGAGTGCGTCTGCTGAAGCTTTCTTT	CASSRSASAEAFF
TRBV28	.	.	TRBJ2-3	TGTGCCAGCAGTTTAAGGGGGGCTAGCGTTAGCACAGATACGCAGTATTTT	CASSLRGASVSTDTQYF
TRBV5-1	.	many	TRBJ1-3	TGCGCCAGCAGCTTGGAGGGGAACTCTGGAAACACCATATATTTT	CASSLEGNSGNTIYF
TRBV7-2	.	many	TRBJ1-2	TGTGCCAGCAGCTTAGATCCTCCAAACTATGGCTACACCTTC	CASSLDPPNYGYTF
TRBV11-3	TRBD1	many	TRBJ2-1	TGTGCCAGCAGCCCACCGGGACAGTCCCGCCTCGGCGGAAGGGGTGAGCAGTTCTTC	CASSPPGQSRLGGRGEQFF
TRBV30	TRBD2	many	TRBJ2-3	TGTGCCTGGAGTTTATTCAAGCGGGAGACCCCGTATTTT	CAWSLFKRETPYF
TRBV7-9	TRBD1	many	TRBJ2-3	TGTGCCAGCAGCCGACAGGGAGGCACAGATACGCAGTATTTT	CASSRQGGTDTQYF
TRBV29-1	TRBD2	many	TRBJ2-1	TGCAGCGTTGAAGTGTTAAGGACTAGTGGGGATGAGCAGTTCTTC	CSVEVLRTSGDEQFF
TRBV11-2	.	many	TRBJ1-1	TGTGCCAGCACCACAGGGAATACTGAAGCTTTCTTT	CASTTGNTEAFF